Each of the 12 T cell receptor beta chains below was sequenced from the same sample in a study of early T cells in non-severe SARS-CoV-2 infection. TCRdb fed the 5' RACE reads into MiXCR, producing one record per CDR3 protein. The data contain about 49,000 distinct CDR3 sequences, about 6.5% of them singletons. The sample here was whole blood, taken at baseline. The receptors stem from an adult who was a healthcare worker with PCR-confirmed SARS-CoV-2 infection or an uninfected control (not recorded which).

This clonotype was recorded many times. This chain joins TRBV15 and TRBJ1-1; 8 bases are a match to TRBD1. The J segment lost 0 bases and the V segment lost 3 bases, leaving 18 bases of the junction unmatched. The CDR3 runs to 20 residues. Germline CDR1 is LNHNV and CDR2 is YYDKDF (reference sequence). The DNA of the CDR3 is TGTGCCACCAGCAGTCGGGGACAGGCTGAAAGCTCAGTCTTGAACACTGAAGCTTTCTTT. Its translation: CATSSRGQAESSVLNTEAFF.

This clonotype showed up many times. V usage is TRBV6-2 or TRBV6-3 and J usage is TRBJ1-6; the D is unclear. Trimming pared 6 bases from V and 7 bases from J, leaving 13 bases between. The CDR3 sequence is 14 residues long. The germline gives CDR1 MNHEY, CDR2 SVGEGT. As DNA, the CDR3 is TGTGCCAGCAGAACATCCGGTGGGAATTCACCCCTCCACTTT. It is translated as CASRTSGGNSPLHF.

Judged by abundance, this clonotype is medium-sized. This chain connects TRBV19 to TRBJ2-7; D remains unclear. Germline V gives CDR1 LNHDA, CDR2 SQIVND (reference sequence). With 0 bases removed from V and 6 bases from J, the gap between germline ends came to 9 bases. The CDR3 has 13 residues. CDR3 protein: CASSIEFTSEQYF. Written as DNA, the CDR3 is TGTGCCAGTAGTATAGAATTCACTTCCGAGCAGTACTTC.

This clonotype has ten or more counts. The gene calls are TRBV7-9 and TRBJ2-7; 7 bases fit TRBD1. Germline V gives CDR1 SEHNR, CDR2 FQNEAQ (reference sequence). V lost 3 bases, J lost 4 bases, and 3 bases stayed unmatched. This CDR3 spans 13 amino acids. The chain's CDR3 is CASSFQGVYEQYF. As DNA, the CDR3 is TGTGCCAGCAGCTTTCAGGGGGTGTACGAGCAGTACTTC.

The chain couples TRBV12-3 or TRBV12-4 to TRBJ2-1; D is unresolved. V was pared by 2 bases and J by 4 bases, with 27 bases between. This CDR3 has 20 amino acids. CDR3 sequence: CASSLIPGLGPIGRYNEQFF. In DNA, the CDR3 is TGTGCCAGCAGTTTAATTCCTGGCCTTGGGCCAATAGGGCGATACAATGAGCAGTTCTTC.

This clonotype is medium-sized within its sample. The chain uses TRBV11-2 and TRBJ1-5; D remains ambiguous. The CDR3 is 13 residues long. Trimming pared 1 base from V and 4 bases from J, leaving 5 bases between. Germline V gene lookup returns CDR1 SGHAT and CDR2 FQNNGV. CDR3 DNA sequence: TGTGCCAGCAGCTTAGGTGTAAATCAGCCCCAGCATTTT. Its translation: CASSLGVNQPQHF.

This sequence joins TRBV11-2 and TRBJ1-1; the match to TRBD1 covers 8 bases. The CDR3 is made up of 14 amino acids. After removal of 3 bases from V and 2 bases from J, the junction contained 2 bases not matched to a gene. Germline-derived CDR1 and CDR2 are SGHAT and FQNNGV. CDR3 coding DNA: TGTGCCAGCAGCTTGACAGGGGCTAACACTGAAGCTTTCTTT. It translates to CASSLTGANTEAFF.

This clonotype was counted at least ten times. The chain carries TRBV19 and TRBJ1-2; D call uncertain. The CDR3 runs 15 residues. Trimming shortened V by 3 bases and J by 1 base, and 12 bases separated the two germline ends. CDR1 and CDR2 (germline): LNHDA, SQIVND (reference sequence). The CDR3 coding sequence is TGTGCCAGTAGTATTCTCTGGGCGGGTAACTATGGCTACACCTTC. Its protein product is CASSILWAGNYGYTF.

This clonotype has just a few counts. The chain couples TRBV6-2 or TRBV6-3 to TRBJ1-6; D is uncertain. Germline V lookup: CDR1 MNHEY, CDR2 SVGEGT. V dropped 5 bases and J dropped 1 base, with 9 bases sitting between them. The CDR3 covers 15 residues. The CDR3 sequence is CASSRTRSYNSPLHF. The CDR3 DNA sequence: TGTGCCAGCAGTCGGACGCGATCCTATAATTCACCCCTCCACTTT.

The chain carries TRBV20-1 and TRBJ1-1; possible D gene TRBD1, 5 bases. Germline lookup yields CDR1 DFQATT and CDR2 SNEGSKA (reference sequence). Deletions cut 0 bases from V and 1 base from J, with 12 bases between. The CDR3 has 15 amino acids. CDR3 loop: CSARDLGVQNTEAFF. CDR3 DNA sequence: TGCAGTGCTAGAGATCTGGGGGTACAGAACACTGAAGCTTTCTTT.

This clonotype has ten or more counts. The chain has TRBV11-2 and TRBJ2-7; D unresolved. Trimming pared 4 bases from V and 1 base from J, leaving 8 bases between. There are 13 residues in the CDR3. The germline CDR1 and CDR2 sequences are SGHAT and FQNNGV. The CDR3 region is CASSSPGSYEQYF. The CDR3 DNA follows: TGTGCCAGCAGCTCCCCCGGATCCTACGAGCAGTACTTC.

At least ten counts were recorded for this clonotype. The chain has TRBV5-1 and TRBJ1-2; 8 bases line up with TRBD1. Germline loops: CDR1 SGHRS, CDR2 YFSETQ. The CDR3 has 15 residues. V shed 2 bases and J 1 base; nucleotides not matched to a gene: 4. This CDR3 reads CASSFPGQVNYGYTF. CDR3 bases: TGCGCCAGCAGCTTCCCGGGACAGGTTAACTATGGCTACACCTTC.